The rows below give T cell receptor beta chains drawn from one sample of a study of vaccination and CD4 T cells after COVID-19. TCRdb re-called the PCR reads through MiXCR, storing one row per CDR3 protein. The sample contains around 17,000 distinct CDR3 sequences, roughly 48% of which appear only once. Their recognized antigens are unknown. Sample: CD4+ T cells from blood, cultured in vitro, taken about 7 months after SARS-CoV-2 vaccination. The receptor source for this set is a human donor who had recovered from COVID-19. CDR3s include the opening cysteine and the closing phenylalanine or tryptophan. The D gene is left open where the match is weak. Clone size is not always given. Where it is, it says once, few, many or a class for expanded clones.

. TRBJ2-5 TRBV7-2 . TGTGCCAGCAGCTTAGCGCTCGAGACCCAGTACTTC CASSLALETQYF
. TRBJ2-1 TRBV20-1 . TGCAGTGCTAGAGACATCATAGGAAGCTCCTACAATGAGCAGTTCTTC CSARDIIGSSYNEQFF
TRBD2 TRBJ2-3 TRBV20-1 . TGCAGTGCCCCGGTCGCTAGCGGGGGAATTACAGATACGCAGTATTTT CSAPVASGGITDTQYF
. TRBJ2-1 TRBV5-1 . TGCGCCAGCAGCGGGGGACTTGGCGATGAGCAGTTCTTC CASSGGLGDEQFF
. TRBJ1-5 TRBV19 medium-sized TGTGCCAGTAGTTCCGGGACGCCTAGCAATCAGCCCCAGCATTTT CASSSGTPSNQPQHF
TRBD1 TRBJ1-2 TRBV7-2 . TGTGCCAGCACCCGAAACCCCCCTAGACAGGGTGATGGCTACACCTTC CASTRNPPRQGDGYTF
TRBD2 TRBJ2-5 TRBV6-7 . TGTGCCAGCAGGTCGACTAGCGGGGGGCAAGAGACCCAGTACTTC CASRSTSGGQETQYF
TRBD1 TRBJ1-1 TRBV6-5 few TGTGCCAGCAGTTCTGGGACAGGGAGTGGAGCTTTCTTT CASSSGTGSGAFF
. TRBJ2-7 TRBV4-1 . TGCGCCAGCAGCCGGACCCGGGCCCAACCCAACGAGCAGTACTTC CASSRTRAQPNEQYF
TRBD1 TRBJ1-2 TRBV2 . TGTGCCAGCAGTGAGGTGGGGACAGGAGACTATGGCTACACCTTC CASSEVGTGDYGYTF
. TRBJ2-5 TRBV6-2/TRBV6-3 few TGTGCCAGCAGTTACGGTGGGGCGCGGGAGACCCAGTACTTC CASSYGGARETQYF
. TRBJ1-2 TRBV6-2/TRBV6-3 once TGTGCCAGCAGTTACCTAAGGGCGATCCTCGAGGACTATGGCTACACCTTC CASSYLRAILEDYGYTF
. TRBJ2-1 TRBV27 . TGTGCCAGCAGTTTTCACAAGTCCTACAATGAGCAGTTCTTC CASSFHKSYNEQFF
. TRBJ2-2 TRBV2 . TGTGCCAGCATTGAGGGGATTGGTACCGGGGAGCTGTTTTTT CASIEGIGTGELFF
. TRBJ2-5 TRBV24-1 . TGTGCCACCAGTGATCCTAGCTTCCCAGAGACCCAGTACTTC CATSDPSFPETQYF
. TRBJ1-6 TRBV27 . TGTGCCAGCAGTTTATCGAGGACGGATAATTCACCCCTCCACTTT CASSLSRTDNSPLHF
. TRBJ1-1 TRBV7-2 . TGTGCCAGCAGCCCGCGGGGGACCGGGACAACCTATGAAGCTTTCTTT CASSPRGTGTTYEAFF
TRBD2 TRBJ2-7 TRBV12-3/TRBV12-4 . TGTGCCAGCAAGGTAGCGGGGTCAACCTACGAGCAGTACTTC CASKVAGSTYEQYF
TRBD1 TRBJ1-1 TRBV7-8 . TGTGCCAGCAGCTCGCGACAGGGGGCTGCTATGAACACTGAAGCTTTCTTT CASSSRQGAAMNTEAFF